The 10 T cell receptor beta chains below were found in one sample sequenced in a study of T cells in Graves' hyperthyroidism and ophthalmopathy. Amplified TCR beta CDR3 regions came from RNA transcripts. The HTBI primer set served for first-round RT-PCR of the TCR CDR3. TCRdb reprocessed the multiplex PCR reads via MiXCR and lists one record per CDR3 protein. The repertoire holds 600,000 to 750,000 distinct CDR3 sequences, with approximately 15% as singletons. The specimen was blood. The receptors derive from a man aged 50 or older with Graves' hyperthyroidism.

The gene calls are TRBV18 and TRBJ2-1; D is uncertain. Germline lookup yields CDR1 KGHSH and CDR2 LQKENI. CDR3 length: 14 residues. Between the trimmed V and J ends, which lost 5 bases and 5 bases, there was a span of 13 bases. The CDR3 loop is CASSISVANNEQFF. CDR3 nucleotides: TGTGCCAGCTCAATATCGGTCGCGAACAATGAGCAGTTCTTC.

This clonotype has at least ten counts. This chain uses TRBV18 with TRBJ2-1; 12 positions match TRBD2. The CDR3 is 16 residues long. Losses at the gene ends were 0 bases for V and 7 bases for J; bases not matched to a gene: 4. Germline V gene sequence: CDR1 KGHSH, CDR2 LQKENI. CDR3 in amino acids: CASSPPILAGGNEQFF. In DNA form, the CDR3 reads TGTGCCAGCTCACCACCGATCCTAGCGGGAGGGAATGAGCAGTTCTTC.

Notes on this clonotype: An end of the junction differs from the germline gene, which may be a read error. The V and J genes are TRBV24-1 and TRBJ2-1; tentatively, D is TRBD2 (5 bases). CDR1 is KGHDR and CDR2 is SFDVKD in the germline V gene. The CDR3 runs to 14 residues. The CDR3 sequence is CATSDSSSYNEQLF. The DNA of the CDR3 is TGTGCCACCAGTGATTCTAGCTCCTACAATGAGCAGCTCTTC.

This clonotype was recorded at least ten times. The chain carries TRBV5-6 and TRBJ1-2; the D gene is possibly TRBD1 (6 bases). V was cut by 4 bases and J by 0 bases, with 13 bases left in between. CDR1 and CDR2 (germline): SGHDT, YYEEEE. The CDR3 covers 15 residues. The CDR3 DNA is TGTGCCAGCAGCCGGGACACGTTAGCTAACTATGGCTACACCTTC. It is translated as CASSRDTLANYGYTF.

This chain joins TRBV24-1 and TRBJ2-1; 9 bases map to TRBD2. The CDR3 length is 14 residues. V lost 7 bases, J lost 7 bases, and 7 bases stayed unmatched. Germline V CDR1 and CDR2: KGHDR, SFDVKD. CDR3 protein: CATSEREAWNEQFF. CDR3 coding DNA: TGTGCCACCAGCGAGCGGGAGGCCTGGAATGAGCAGTTCTTC.

This clonotype was seen many times. V and J are TRBV12-3 or TRBV12-4 and TRBJ2-5; 7 bases match TRBD2. The CDR3 totals 15 residues. Losses at the gene ends were 0 bases for V and 2 bases for J; bases not matched to a gene: 3. The DNA of the CDR3 is TGTGCCAGCAGTTTAGCCTGGGGGGGTCAAGAGACCCAGTACTTC. Translated, it gives CASSLAWGGQETQYF.

This clonotype has only a few counts. The V call is TRBV9, the J call TRBJ2-7, with 8 positions matching TRBD2. The CDR3 runs to 16 residues. Germline CDR1 is SGDLS and CDR2 is YYNGEE. J gave up 6 bases and V 1 base, and 12 bases lay outside the gene matches. CDR3: CASSVTSSAGVLEQYF. The CDR3, as DNA: TGTGCCAGCAGCGTAACTTCTTCAGCGGGAGTCCTCGAGCAGTACTTC.

This clonotype has just a few counts. The chain has TRBV10-3 and TRBJ2-1, with D possibly being TRBD1 (6 bases). V was shortened by 5 bases and J by 8 bases, with 13 bases between the two germline ends. The V gene's germline CDR1 is ENHRY and CDR2 SYGVKD. The CDR3 totals 13 residues. The CDR3 loop reads CAISWGLRDEQFF. CDR3 nucleotides: TGTGCCATCAGTTGGGGGCTGAGGGATGAGCAGTTCTTC.

Ten or more counts support this clonotype. The genes are TRBV6-1 and TRBJ1-6; D remains ambiguous. V dropped 3 bases and J dropped 9 bases, with 15 bases sitting between them. Looked up from germline, CDR1 is MNHNS and CDR2 is SASEGT. The CDR3 totals 15 residues. The CDR3 DNA sequence: TGTGCCAGCAGTGATGCACACAGACGGGTTTCACCCCTCCACTTT. This encodes CASSDAHRRVSPLHF.

Ten or more counts support this clonotype. This chain links TRBV6-5 with TRBJ2-7, with D unclear. The V gene's germline CDR1 is MNHEY and CDR2 SVGAGI. This CDR3 has 15 residues. The V end was cut by 0 bases, the J end by 0 bases, with 9 bases between. The CDR3 spells CASSYSLDGSYEQYF. The CDR3 DNA follows: TGTGCCAGCAGTTACTCATTGGACGGCTCCTACGAGCAGTACTTC.